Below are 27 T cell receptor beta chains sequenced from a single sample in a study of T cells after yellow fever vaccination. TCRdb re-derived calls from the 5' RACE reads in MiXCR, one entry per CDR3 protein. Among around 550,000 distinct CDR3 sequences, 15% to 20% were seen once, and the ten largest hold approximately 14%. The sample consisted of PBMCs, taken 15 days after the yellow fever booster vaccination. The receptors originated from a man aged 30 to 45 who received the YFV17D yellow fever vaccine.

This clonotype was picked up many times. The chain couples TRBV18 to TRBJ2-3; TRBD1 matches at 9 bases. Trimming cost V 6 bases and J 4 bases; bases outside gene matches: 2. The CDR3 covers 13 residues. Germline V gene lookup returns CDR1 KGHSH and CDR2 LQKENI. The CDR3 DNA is TGTGCCAGCTCGGGACAGGGACCAGATACGCAGTATTTT. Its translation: CASSGQGPDTQYF.

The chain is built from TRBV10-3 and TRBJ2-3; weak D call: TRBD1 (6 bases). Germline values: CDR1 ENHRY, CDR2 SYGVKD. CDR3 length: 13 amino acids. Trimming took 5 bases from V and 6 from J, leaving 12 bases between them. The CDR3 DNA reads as TGTGCCATCAGTACAACAGGGCCCGATACGCAGTATTTT. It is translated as CAISTTGPDTQYF.

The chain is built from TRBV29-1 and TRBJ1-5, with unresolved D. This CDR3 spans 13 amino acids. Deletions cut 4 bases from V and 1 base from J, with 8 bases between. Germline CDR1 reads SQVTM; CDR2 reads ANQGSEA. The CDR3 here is CSVVGDSNQPQHF. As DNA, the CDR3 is TGCAGCGTTGTTGGAGACAGCAATCAGCCCCAGCATTTT.

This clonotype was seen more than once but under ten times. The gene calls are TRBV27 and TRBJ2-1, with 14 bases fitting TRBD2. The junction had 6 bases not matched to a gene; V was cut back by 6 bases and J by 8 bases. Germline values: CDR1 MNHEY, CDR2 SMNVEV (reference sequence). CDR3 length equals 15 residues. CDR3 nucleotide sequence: TGTGCCAGCAGATATGGGACTAGCGGGAGCCATGAGCAGTTCTTC. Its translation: CASRYGTSGSHEQFF.

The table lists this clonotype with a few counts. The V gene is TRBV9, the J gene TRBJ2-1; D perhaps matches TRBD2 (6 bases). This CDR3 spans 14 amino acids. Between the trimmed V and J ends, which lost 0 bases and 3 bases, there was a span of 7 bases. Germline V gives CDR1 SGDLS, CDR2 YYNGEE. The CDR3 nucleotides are TGTGCCAGCAGCGTAGGGCGGGGCTACAATGAGCAGTTCTTC. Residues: CASSVGRGYNEQFF. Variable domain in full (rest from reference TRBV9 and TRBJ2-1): DSGVTQTPKHLITATGQRVTLRCSPRSGDLSVYWYQQSLDQGLQFLIQYYNGEERAKGNILERFSAQQFPDLHSELNLSSLELGDSALYFCASSVGRGYNEQFFGPGTRLTVL.

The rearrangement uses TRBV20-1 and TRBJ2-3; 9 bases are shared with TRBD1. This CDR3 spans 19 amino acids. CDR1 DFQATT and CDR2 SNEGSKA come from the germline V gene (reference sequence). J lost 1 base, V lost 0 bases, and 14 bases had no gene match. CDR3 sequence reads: CSARDTWGTGRGGTDTQYF. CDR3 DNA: TGCAGTGCTAGAGATACCTGGGGGACAGGGCGAGGCGGCACAGATACGCAGTATTTT.

The DNA of the CDR3 is TGCAGCGTTGAAGGGGGCGTAGGCGAGCAGTACTTC. Amino acid sequence: CSVEGGVGEQYF. The chain carries TRBV29-1 and TRBJ2-7, with D tentatively TRBD1 (5 bases). The CDR3 has 12 residues. Trimming stripped 1 base from V and 6 bases from J, with 10 bases between. Germline loops: CDR1 SQVTM, CDR2 ANQGSEA.

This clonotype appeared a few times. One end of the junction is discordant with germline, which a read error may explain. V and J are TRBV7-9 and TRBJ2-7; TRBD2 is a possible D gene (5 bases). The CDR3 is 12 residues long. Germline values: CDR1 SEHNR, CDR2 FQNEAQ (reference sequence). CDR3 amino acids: CASSLAGSGLEF. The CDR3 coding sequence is TGTGCCAGCAGCTTAGCGGGAAGTGGACTTGAGTTC. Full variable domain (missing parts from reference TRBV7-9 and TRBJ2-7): DTGVSQNPRHKITKRGQNVTFRCDPISEHNRLYWYRQTLGQGPEFLTYFQNEAQLEKSRLLSDRFSAERPKGSFSTLEIQRTEQGDSAMYLCASSLAGSGLEFGPGTRLTVT.

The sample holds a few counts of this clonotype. CDR3 nucleotides: TGTGCCACCAGTGATCCCGGGTATAATTACGAGCAGTACTTC. As protein: CATSDPGYNYEQYF. The chain uses TRBV24-1 and TRBJ2-7; no definite D call. Germline CDR1 reads KGHDR; CDR2 reads SFDVKD. The length of the CDR3 is 14 residues. Trimming removed 3 bases at V and 4 bases at J, with 12 bases between.

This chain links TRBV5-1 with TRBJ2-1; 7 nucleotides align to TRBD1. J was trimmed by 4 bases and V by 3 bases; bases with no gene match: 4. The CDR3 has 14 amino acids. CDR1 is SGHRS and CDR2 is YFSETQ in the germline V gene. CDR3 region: CASSYGTVYNEQFF. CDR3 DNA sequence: TGCGCCAGCAGCTACGGGACAGTTTACAATGAGCAGTTCTTC.

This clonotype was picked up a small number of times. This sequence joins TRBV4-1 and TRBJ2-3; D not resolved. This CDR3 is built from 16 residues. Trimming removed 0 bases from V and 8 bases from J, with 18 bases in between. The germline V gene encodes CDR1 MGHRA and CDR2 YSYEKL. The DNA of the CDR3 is TGCGCCAGCAGCCAAGAGTCCGGAGCCACCCTTGGTACGCAGTATTTT. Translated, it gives CASSQESGATLGTQYF.

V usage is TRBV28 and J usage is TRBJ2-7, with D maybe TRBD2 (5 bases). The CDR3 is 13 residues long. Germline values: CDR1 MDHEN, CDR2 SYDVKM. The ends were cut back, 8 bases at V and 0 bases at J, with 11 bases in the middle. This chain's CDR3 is CASLGLSSYEQYF. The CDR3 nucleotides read TGTGCCAGCCTTGGACTGAGCTCCTACGAGCAGTACTTC.

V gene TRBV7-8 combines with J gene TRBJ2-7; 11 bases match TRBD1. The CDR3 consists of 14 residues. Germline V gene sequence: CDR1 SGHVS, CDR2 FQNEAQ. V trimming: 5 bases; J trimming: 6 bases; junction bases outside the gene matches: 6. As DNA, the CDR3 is TGTGCCAGCAGCCGCGGGACAGGGGGGCTCGAGCAGTACTTC. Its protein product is CASSRGTGGLEQYF.

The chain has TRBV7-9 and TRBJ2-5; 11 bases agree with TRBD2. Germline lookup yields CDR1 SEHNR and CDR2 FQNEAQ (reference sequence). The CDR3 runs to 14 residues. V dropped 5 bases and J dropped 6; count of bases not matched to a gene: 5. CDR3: CASSPRLAGKTQYF. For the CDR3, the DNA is TGTGCCAGCAGCCCGCGACTAGCGGGAAAGACCCAGTACTTC.

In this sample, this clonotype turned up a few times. The CDR3 region is CASSAPKRSPGTDTQYF. CDR3 in DNA: TGTGCCAGCAGCGCCCCCAAGCGGAGTCCGGGGACAGATACGCAGTATTTT. The chain joins TRBV7-9 to TRBJ2-3, with a possible D match to TRBD2 (5 bases). This CDR3 comprises 17 residues. The germline V gene has CDR1 SEHNR and CDR2 FQNEAQ (reference sequence). With 5 bases removed from V and 3 bases from J, the gap between germline ends came to 21 bases.

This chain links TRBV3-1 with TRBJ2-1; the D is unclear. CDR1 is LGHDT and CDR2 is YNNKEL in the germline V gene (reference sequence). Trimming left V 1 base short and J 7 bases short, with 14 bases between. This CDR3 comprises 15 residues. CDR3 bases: TGTGCCAGCAGCCAAGTGCCCGGACGGGCAAATGAGCAGTTCTTC. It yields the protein CASSQVPGRANEQFF.

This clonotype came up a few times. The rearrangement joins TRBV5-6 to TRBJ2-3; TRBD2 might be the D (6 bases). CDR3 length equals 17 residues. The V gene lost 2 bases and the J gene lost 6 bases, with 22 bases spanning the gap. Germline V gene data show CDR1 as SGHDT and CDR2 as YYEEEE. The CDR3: CASSFPEGYRPEDTQYF. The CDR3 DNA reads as TGTGCCAGCAGCTTCCCGGAGGGGTACAGGCCCGAGGATACGCAGTATTTT. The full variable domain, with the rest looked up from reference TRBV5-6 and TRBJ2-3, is DAGVTQSPTHLIKTRGQQVTLRCSPKSGHDTVSWYQQALGQGPQFIFQYYEEEERQRGNFPDRFSGHQFPNYSSELNVNALLLGDSALYLCASSFPEGYRPEDTQYFGPGTRLTVL.

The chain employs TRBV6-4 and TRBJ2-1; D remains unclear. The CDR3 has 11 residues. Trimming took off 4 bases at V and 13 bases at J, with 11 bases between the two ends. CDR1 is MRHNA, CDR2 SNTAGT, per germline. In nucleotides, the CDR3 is TGTGCCAGCAGTGGGCTAGATTATCAGTTCTTC. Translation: CASSGLDYQFF.

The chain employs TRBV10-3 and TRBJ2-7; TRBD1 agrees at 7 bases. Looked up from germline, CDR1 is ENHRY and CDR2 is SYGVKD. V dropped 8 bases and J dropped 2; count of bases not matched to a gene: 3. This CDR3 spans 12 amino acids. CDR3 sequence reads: CAIGTDPYEQYF. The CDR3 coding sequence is TGTGCCATCGGGACAGATCCCTACGAGCAGTACTTC.

This CDR3 is CASSLSTGVEAFF. The CDR3 DNA sequence: TGTGCCAGCAGCCTCTCGACAGGGGTTGAAGCTTTCTTT. The chain uses TRBV7-2 and TRBJ1-1, with 8 bases that match TRBD1. Looked up from germline, CDR1 is SGHTA and CDR2 is FQGNSA. The length of the CDR3 is 13 residues. J lost 7 bases, V lost 5 bases, and 6 bases had no gene match.

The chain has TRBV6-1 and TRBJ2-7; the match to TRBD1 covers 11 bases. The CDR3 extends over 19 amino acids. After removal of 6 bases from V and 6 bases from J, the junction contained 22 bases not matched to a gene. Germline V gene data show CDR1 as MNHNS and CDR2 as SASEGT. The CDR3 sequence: CASRILGVVGQGVSVEQYF. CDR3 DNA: TGTGCCAGCAGGATACTTGGGGTCGTGGGACAGGGGGTTTCAGTCGAGCAGTACTTC.

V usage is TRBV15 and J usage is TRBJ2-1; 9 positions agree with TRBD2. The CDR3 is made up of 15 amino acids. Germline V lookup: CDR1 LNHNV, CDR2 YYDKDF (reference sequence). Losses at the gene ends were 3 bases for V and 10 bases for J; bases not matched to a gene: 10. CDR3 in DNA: TGTGCCACCAGCAGCCCGGGACTAGCCTCAAGCGAGCAGTTCTTC. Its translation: CATSSPGLASSEQFF.

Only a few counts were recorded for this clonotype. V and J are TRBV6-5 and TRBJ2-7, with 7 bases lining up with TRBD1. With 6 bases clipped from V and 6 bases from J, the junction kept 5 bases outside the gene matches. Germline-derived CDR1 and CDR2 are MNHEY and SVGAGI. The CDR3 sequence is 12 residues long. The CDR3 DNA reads TGTGCCAGCAGCCACACAGGGGTCGAGCAGTACTTC. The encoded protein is CASSHTGVEQYF.

The DNA for the CDR3 is TGTGCCAGCAGTTACGCCGCTAGCGGGGGGAACATTCAGTACTTC. Protein sequence: CASSYAASGGNIQYF. V usage is TRBV6-2 or TRBV6-3 and J usage is TRBJ2-4; 11 bases align to TRBD2. Trimming took 2 bases from V and 7 from J; bases not matched to a gene: 4. The CDR3 covers 15 residues. In germline, CDR1 is MNHEY, CDR2 SVGEGT.

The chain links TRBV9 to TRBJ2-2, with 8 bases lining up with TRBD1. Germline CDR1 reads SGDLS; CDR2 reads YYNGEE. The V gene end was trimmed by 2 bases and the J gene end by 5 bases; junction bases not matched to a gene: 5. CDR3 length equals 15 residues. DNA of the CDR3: TGTGCCAGCAGCGTCCGGACAGGGTTTACCGGGGAGCTGTTTTTT. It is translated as CASSVRTGFTGELFF.

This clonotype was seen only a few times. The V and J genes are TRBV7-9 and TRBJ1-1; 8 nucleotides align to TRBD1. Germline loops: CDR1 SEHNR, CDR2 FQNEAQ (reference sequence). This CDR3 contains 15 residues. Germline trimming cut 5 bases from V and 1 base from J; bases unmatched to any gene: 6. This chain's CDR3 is CASSGFDRGNTEAFF. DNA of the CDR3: TGTGCCAGCAGCGGGTTTGACAGGGGGAACACTGAAGCTTTCTTT. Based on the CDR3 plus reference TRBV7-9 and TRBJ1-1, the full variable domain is DTGVSQNPRHKITKRGQNVTFRCDPISEHNRLYWYRQTLGQGPEFLTYFQNEAQLEKSRLLSDRFSAERPKGSFSTLEIQRTEQGDSAMYLCASSGFDRGNTEAFFGQGTRLTVV.

CDR3 coding DNA: TGCAGTGCTAGTCAGGCGGACACTGAAGCTTTCTTT. Encoded protein: CSASQADTEAFF. This chain connects TRBV20-1 to TRBJ1-1; D unclear. The V gene lost 3 bases and the J gene lost 3 bases, with 8 bases spanning the gap. Per germline, CDR1 DFQATT and CDR2 SNEGSKA (reference sequence). The CDR3 has 12 amino acids.